This T cell receptor beta chain originates from a study of shared clonotypes between healthy human individuals. The germline V gene encodes CDR1 SNHLY and CDR2 FYNNEI. CDR3 length: 13 amino acids. Trimming at V came to 9 bases and at J to 5 bases, leaving 6 bases not matched to a gene. The naive CD8 fraction comprised CD45RO-negative cells positively selected for CCR7 and excluded terminally differentiated effector memory CD45RA+ cells. The assay was immunoSEQ multiplex PCR, and TCRdb's table has in-frame clones only and misses some. This sample has 1.5 million to 2.5 million clones, with approximately 95% found just once.

This TCR derives from a man aged 18 to 35 in good health. Sequencing was done on a sample of naive CD8+ T cells sorted from blood. This sequence joins TRBV2 and TRBJ2-3; the match to TRBD1 covers 9 bases. CDR3 protein: CARGQGVEDTQYF. CDR3 nucleotide sequence: TGTGCCAGGGGACAGGGAGTCGAAGATACGCAGTATTTT.